Listed below are T cell receptor beta chains from one sample, sequenced in a study of identifying expanded T cells in peripheral blood. The repertoire was sequenced with immunoSEQ multiplex PCR; TCRdb's copy has only in-frame clones and lacks some. The sample lists around 84,000 clones, around 90% occurring once. Sequences were obtained from blood. The receptors derive from a person between 18 and 70 years old in good health. Each CDR3 is given with its conserved first and last residue. A D gene is named only where the DNA matches it firmly. Where a row states a size, it is once, few, many or the class of an expanded clone; other rows omit it.

TRBJ2-5 TRBV29-1 . 13 . CSTPGGAQETQYF
TRBJ1-1 TRBV12-5 . 18 TRBD1 CASGRDRGREWANTEAFF
TRBJ2-7 TRBV5-1 . 13 . CASSFTRGYEQYF
TRBJ2-7 TRBV15 . 17 . CATSRDWNSLFSYEQYF
TRBJ1-2 TRBV7-2 once 13 TRBD1 CASSPDRAYGYTF
TRBJ1-1 TRBV6-5 . 13 . CASSKRQNTEAFF
TRBJ1-6 TRBV6-1 . 17 TRBD1 CASSEFAGGEVNSPLHF
TRBJ1-1 TRBV15 . 16 . CATSRDLVGVNTEAFF
TRBJ1-2 TRBV10-3 . 13 . CAISLNRDYGYTF
TRBJ2-1 TRBV5-1 . 17 TRBD2 CASSLVSGRSSYNEQFF
TRBJ1-1 TRBV19 few 11 . CASSIGAEAFF
TRBJ2-7 TRBV19 . 13 . CASSIMAGNEQYF
TRBJ2-1 TRBV5-1 . 14 TRBD1 CASSSGQGFNEQFF
TRBJ2-5 TRBV11-3 . 16 . CASSLQGLHPSETQYF
TRBJ1-4 TRBV19 . 16 . CASSSSDSATNEKLFF
TRBJ1-3 TRBV4-3 . 15 . CASRRGVDSGNTIYF
TRBJ1-1 TRBV7-8 . 12 . CASSRAGLGAFF
TRBJ2-3 TRBV2 . 15 TRBD2 CASSEDVAGGGTQYF
TRBJ2-3 TRBV5-1 . 15 TRBD2 CASSFPAGGTDTQYF
TRBJ1-1 TRBV7-2 . 13 . CASSFGLNTEAFF
TRBJ2-1 TRBV6-1 . 17 TRBD2 CASSGGLAGGSYNEQFF
TRBJ1-3 TRBV29-1 . 15 TRBD1 CSVEGLGQGKNTIYF
TRBJ1-5 TRBV5-6 . 12 . CASSVDYGVQHF
TRBJ1-2 TRBV6-1 . 12 . CATSTGAVGYTF
TRBJ2-7 TRBV19 few 14 . CASSVRVSGYEQYF
TRBJ2-2 TRBV30 . 12 . CARRLLTGELFF
TRBJ1-2 TRBV4-3 . 13 . CASSQAGWPGINF
TRBJ2-1 TRBV5-1 . 15 . CASSLAPQWSNEQFF
TRBJ1-1 TRBV18 . 14 TRBD1 CASSPKGQGTEAFF
TRBJ2-5 TRBV4-2 . 16 TRBD2 CASSQSAGGGTETQYF
TRBJ2-5 TRBV18 . 11 . CASSPGETQYF
TRBJ1-3 TRBV7-9 . 18 . CASSLAHRAPPGGNTIYF
TRBJ1-4 TRBV18 . 14 . CASSPGYPNEKLFF
TRBJ2-1 TRBV7-8 . 14 . CASSFSTNYNEQFF
TRBJ2-2 TRBV11-1 . 17 TRBD1 CASSSPGQTANTGELFF
TRBJ1-3 TRBV19 . 12 . CASGQIRNTIYF
TRBJ1-1 TRBV30 . 13 . CAWSGLKNTEAFF
TRBJ1-5 TRBV5-8 . 15 TRBD1 CASSRGTGDNQPQHF
TRBJ2-7 TRBV7-9 . 14 TRBD1 CASSQNRGLSEQYF
TRBJ2-2 TRBV11-3 once 15 . CASSLVGTVQGELFF
TRBJ2-1 TRBV7-3 . 16 TRBD1 CASSLMGQGSYNEQFF
TRBJ2-3 TRBV27 . 15 . CASRTRGHFPDTQYF
TRBJ1-5 TRBV18 . 19 . CASSPRGSRGFASNQPQHF
TRBJ1-4 TRBV5-6 . 15 . CASSYRTGTNEKLFF
TRBJ2-3 TRBV5-1 . 14 . CASSWMGVTDTQYF
TRBJ1-2 TRBV19 . 15 . CASSTPGRANYGYTF
TRBJ2-2 TRBV12-5 . 15 . CASGRQVIVTGELFF
. TRBV5-1 . 11 . CASSSAYEQYF
TRBJ1-1 TRBV30 . 13 . CAWSVGQNTEAFF
TRBJ2-7 TRBV9 few 15 . CASSARDGHSYEQYF
TRBJ2-5 TRBV29-1 . 17 . CSVPRDRDTKFRRTQYF
TRBJ1-6 TRBV23-1 . 15 TRBD1 CASSQGQGRNSPLHF
TRBJ1-5 TRBV2 . 15 . CASSGTQKGNQPQHF
TRBJ2-1 TRBV6-6 . 14 . CASSYGSKVNEQFF
TRBJ1-2 TRBV28 once 13 . CAILSGTNYGYTF
TRBJ2-1 TRBV4-3 . 11 . CASSQARKQFF
TRBJ1-5 TRBV6-6 . 13 TRBD1 CASRGQGNQPQHF
TRBJ1-1 TRBV5-1 . 13 . CASSLTGNTEAFF
TRBJ1-5 TRBV2 . 14 . CASSATGYNQPQHF